A single sample is the source of the 20 T cell receptor beta chains below, sequenced in a study of T cell changes during pregnancy in multiple sclerosis. Sequenced by immunoSEQ multiplex PCR; TCRdb stores in-frame clones only, minus some. The sample holds around 100,000 clones, 92% seen once. Sample: peripheral blood, taken after pregnancy. The receptors originated from a female donor with multiple sclerosis, enrolled in a pregnancy study.

The rearrangement uses TRBV25-1 and TRBJ2-2, with D tentatively TRBD1 (5 bases). The CDR3 covers 14 residues. V shed 4 bases and J shed 2 bases, with 8 bases lying between them. CDR1 and CDR2 (germline): MGHDK, SYGVNS. CDR3 amino acids: CASSVTENTGELFF. CDR3 DNA: TGTGCCAGCAGTGTGACAGAAAACACCGGGGAGCTGTTTTTT. Based on the CDR3 plus reference TRBV25-1 and TRBJ2-2, the full variable domain is EADIYQTPRYLVIGTGKKITLECSQTMGHDKMYWYQQDPGMELHLIHYSYGVNSTEKGDLSSESTVSRIRTEHFPLTLESARPSHTSQYLCASSVTENTGELFFGEGSRLTVL.

This chain joins TRBV7-8 and TRBJ2-5, with TRBD1 matching over 8 bases. V lost 4 bases to trimming and J lost 4 bases; unmatched junction nucleotides: 8. The CDR3 has 15 amino acids. Germline-derived CDR1 and CDR2 are SGHVS and FQNEAQ. CDR3 DNA: TGTGCCAGCAGCTCAAATCAGGGGGCGGGAGAGACCCAGTACTTC. Encoded protein: CASSSNQGAGETQYF.

The rearrangement links TRBV4-1 to TRBJ1-2; tentative D call: TRBD1 (5 bases). This CDR3 is 16 amino acids long. V lost 0 bases to trimming and J lost 8 bases, with 19 bases between them. Germline V gene lookup returns CDR1 MGHRA and CDR2 YSYEKL. CDR3 residues: CASSQDPGRVGDGYTF. In nucleotides, the CDR3 is TGCGCCAGCAGCCAAGACCCAGGCAGGGTGGGTGACGGCTACACCTTC.

The CDR3 loop is CASSLGLQETQYF. The CDR3 DNA follows: TGTGCCAGCAGCCTGGGACTCCAAGAGACCCAGTACTTC. The chain uses TRBV14 and TRBJ2-5; perhaps TRBD2 as D (6 bases). Looked up from germline, CDR1 is SGHDN and CDR2 is FVKESK. Trimming removed 4 bases at V and 1 base at J, with 7 bases between. CDR3 length: 13 residues.

The chain has TRBV5-6 and TRBJ2-1, with 11 bases aligning to TRBD2. The germline CDR1 and CDR2 sequences are SGHDT and YYEEEE. The ends lost 4 bases at V and 5 bases at J; junction bases unmatched: 8. This CDR3 is 16 amino acids long. The CDR3 sequence is CASSPLGLAVNNEQFF. As DNA, the CDR3 is TGTGCCAGCAGCCCACTGGGACTAGCGGTTAACAATGAGCAGTTCTTC.

The rearrangement links TRBV29-1 to TRBJ2-1; 10 nucleotides match TRBD2. The CDR3 consists of 15 residues. Germline CDR1 is SQVTM and CDR2 is ANQGSEA. Trimming cost V 7 bases and J 0 bases; bases outside gene matches: 6. CDR3 amino acids: CSGGLAGASYNEQFF. CDR3 nucleotide sequence: TGCAGCGGCGGTCTAGCGGGGGCCTCCTACAATGAGCAGTTCTTC.

The rearrangement joins TRBV27 to TRBJ1-1, with 8 bases matching TRBD1. Germline-derived CDR1 and CDR2 are MNHEY and SMNVEV (reference sequence). V shed 7 bases, J shed 3 bases, and the junction held 7 bases outside the gene matches. This CDR3 is 14 amino acids long. CDR3 nucleotides: TGTGCCAGCATAAGAACAGGGGGGTACACTGAAGCTTTCTTT. This encodes CASIRTGGYTEAFF.

This chain links TRBV21-1 with TRBJ2-7; TRBD1 is the table's D call, not checked against the DNA. TRBV21-1 is shown as a pseudogene. This CDR3 comprises 17 residues. CDR3 protein: CASSKAGKGQGTYEQYF. CDR3 coding DNA: TGTGCCAGCAGCAAAGCGGGTAAAGGACAGGGCACCTACGAGCAGTACTTC.

The chain combines TRBV2 with TRBJ2-2; D possibly corresponds to TRBD1 (5 bases). Germline CDR1 SNHLY, CDR2 FYNNEI. Trimming removed 6 bases from V and 3 bases from J, with 11 bases in between. CDR3 length: 14 amino acids. CDR3 DNA sequence: TGTGCCAGCAGACCGACAGTTTACACCGGGGAGCTGTTTTTT. Translation gives CASRPTVYTGELFF.

V usage is TRBV6-5 and J usage is TRBJ1-1, with D perhaps matching TRBD1 (5 bases). The CDR3 is 14 residues long. V lost 6 bases and J lost 1, with 12 bases in between. Germline-derived CDR1 and CDR2 are MNHEY and SVGAGI. The CDR3 nucleotides are TGTGCCAGCAGACCCCCGGGGGGGAACACTGAAGCTTTCTTT. Translation: CASRPPGGNTEAFF.

This clone was recorded only once. This chain connects TRBV28 to TRBJ1-2; 7 positions match TRBD1. The ends lost 3 bases at V and 7 bases at J; junction bases unmatched: 11. CDR1 MDHEN and CDR2 SYDVKM come from the germline V gene. The CDR3 spans 15 residues. The CDR3 DNA sequence: TGTGCCAGCAGTTTGACCCCCAGGGGGGTGGGTGGCTACACCTTC. Protein sequence: CASSLTPRGVGGYTF.

V is TRBV18 and J is TRBJ2-7, with 8 bases fitting TRBD2. This CDR3 is built from 15 residues. After removal of 0 bases from V and 2 bases from J, the junction contained 3 bases not matched to a gene. Germline V gene lookup returns CDR1 KGHSH and CDR2 LQKENI. CDR3 loop: CASSPPAGGTYEQYF. DNA for the CDR3: TGTGCCAGCTCACCACCGGCGGGAGGAACCTACGAGCAGTACTTC. The whole variable domain, remainder taken from reference TRBV18 and TRBJ2-7, is NAGVMQNPRHLVRRRGQEARLRCSPMKGHSHVYWYRQLPEEGLKFMVYLQKENIIDESGMPKERFSAEFPKEGPSILRIQQVVRGDSAAYFCASSPPAGGTYEQYFGPGTRLTVT.

This sequence joins TRBV6-1 and TRBJ2-7; 10 bases line up with TRBD1. CDR3 length: 17 residues. V gave up 4 bases and J gave up 0 bases; unmatched junction bases: 9. Germline lookup yields CDR1 MNHNS and CDR2 SASEGT. CDR3 sequence (DNA): TGTGCCAGCAGTGCTGTTGGGGGACAGGGGCACTCCTACGAGCAGTACTTC. Translation: CASSAVGGQGHSYEQYF.

The chain joins TRBV27 to TRBJ2-1, with 16 bases identical to TRBD2. CDR3 size: 19 residues. Germline CDR1 and CDR2: MNHEY and SMNVEV (reference sequence). Germline trimming cut 4 bases from V and 2 bases from J; bases unmatched to any gene: 8. For the CDR3, the DNA is TGTGCCAGCAGTTCCCAGGGACTAGCGGGAGGGTGGACCTACAATGAGCAGTTCTTC. Encoded protein: CASSSQGLAGGWTYNEQFF.

V usage is TRBV28 and J usage is TRBJ1-2, with a weak D call TRBD1 (6 bases). This CDR3 has 15 amino acids. CDR1 and CDR2 from the germline V gene are MDHEN and SYDVKM. V dropped 9 bases and J dropped 5 bases, with 22 bases sitting between them. The CDR3 is CASAGRLGAGYGYTF. CDR3 nucleotide sequence: TGTGCCAGTGCGGGCCGACTGGGGGCCGGGTATGGCTACACCTTC.

This chain connects TRBV27 to TRBJ1-1; TRBD1 is a possible D gene (6 bases). This CDR3 is 14 amino acids long. The V and J ends lost 2 bases and 5 bases respectively, with 12 bases between them. Looked up from germline, CDR1 is MNHEY and CDR2 is SMNVEV (reference sequence). CDR3 sequence: CASSLGGLWTEAFF. CDR3 in DNA: TGTGCCAGCAGTTTAGGGGGCCTGTGGACTGAAGCTTTCTTT.

The rearrangement joins TRBV2 to TRBJ2-7; 7 bases fit TRBD1. There are 16 residues in the CDR3. CDR1 and CDR2 (germline): SNHLY, FYNNEI. J gave up 0 bases and V 2 bases, and 7 bases lay outside the gene matches. In nucleotides, the CDR3 is TGTGCCAGCAGTGAAATCGGGACAGTGAGCTCCTACGAGCAGTACTTC. Amino acids: CASSEIGTVSSYEQYF.

J is TRBJ2-7 and V is TRBV6-5; the D gene is possibly TRBD1 (6 bases). This CDR3 spans 14 amino acids. Germline V gives CDR1 MNHEY, CDR2 SVGAGI. V gave up 6 bases and J gave up 2 bases, with 14 bases separating them. The CDR3 protein is CASRPTGRAYEQYF. The CDR3, as DNA: TGTGCCAGCAGACCCACAGGGAGAGCCTACGAGCAGTACTTC.

The chain uses TRBV5-4 and TRBJ2-6, with TRBD1 matching over 7 bases. V dropped 3 bases and J dropped 0; count of bases not matched to a gene: 0. The CDR3 loop spans 15 amino acids. Germline CDR1 and CDR2: SGHNT and YYREEE (reference sequence). The CDR3 spells CASSSGGSGANVLTF. CDR3 nucleotide sequence: TGTGCCAGCAGCTCAGGGGGCTCTGGGGCCAACGTCCTGACTTTC.

The CDR3 is CASSLAGGGLWEQYF. CDR3 DNA: TGTGCCAGCAGCTTAGCTGGCGGGGGCCTTTGGGAGCAGTACTTC. The chain recombines TRBV11-1 with TRBJ2-7; weak D call: TRBD2 (7 bases). CDR3 size: 15 residues. Germline V gives CDR1 SGHAT, CDR2 FQDESV (reference sequence). The ends were cut back, 0 bases at V and 7 bases at J, with 16 bases in the middle.